Following are 17 T cell receptor beta chains from one sample sequenced in a study of T cell repertoires in cytomegalovirus infection. MiXCR, run by TCRdb on the reads, gives a single entry per CDR3 protein. There are 750,000 to 950,000 distinct CDR3 sequences in the sample; just under 30% occur only once, and about an eighth lies in the top ten. For these TCRs, the target antigens are not known. The sequenced sample was cultured CD8+ T cells from PBMCs, obtained from culture after CMV antigen stimulation. The receptor set was obtained from a human donor in good health (CMV status not recorded). Some clones in this sample may be carry-over from other donors' samples.

This clonotype was counted a few times. CDR3 nucleotides: TGTGCCGGAATGGTGGAGGGTCCCTCTAACTATGGCTACACCTTC. Its translation: CAGMVEGPSNYGYTF. The chain couples TRBV7-9 to TRBJ1-2; no reliable D call. Germline loops: CDR1 SEHNR, CDR2 FQNEAQ (reference sequence). The CDR3 has 15 residues. Trimming cost V 11 bases and J 0 bases, with 19 bases left between them.

The genes are TRBV12-3 or TRBV12-4 and TRBJ2-7, with 9 bases identical to TRBD1. This CDR3 is 14 amino acids long. V lost 5 bases, J lost 5 bases, and 7 bases stayed unmatched. CDR3 loop: CASSLGTGYHEQYV. CDR3 in DNA: TGTGCCAGCAGTCTTGGGACAGGGTATCACGAGCAGTACGTC.

This clonotype appeared a few times. The chain is built from TRBV11-2 and TRBJ2-1, with 8 bases that match TRBD1. Germline values: CDR1 SGHAT, CDR2 FQNNGV. The CDR3 length is 17 residues. Unmatched junction bases numbered 11, after V lost 4 bases and J lost 3 bases. CDR3 DNA sequence: TGTGCCAGCAGCTCCCGCTCAGGACAGGGCTACTACAATGAGCAGTTCTTC. This codes for CASSSRSGQGYYNEQFF.

The chain employs TRBV28 and TRBJ2-5; D gene uncertain. V was pared by 6 bases and J by 10 bases, with 15 bases between. The CDR3 runs 12 residues. Germline V gene data show CDR1 as MDHEN and CDR2 as SYDVKM. This CDR3 reads CASSLDPTYQYF. CDR3 sequence (DNA): TGTGCCAGCAGCCTGGACCCCACATACCAGTACTTC. The complete variable domain, with remaining parts taken from reference TRBV28 and TRBJ2-5, reads DVKVTQSSRYLVKRTGEKVFLECVQDMDHENMFWYRQDPGLGLRLIYFSYDVKMKEKGDIPEGYSVSREKKERFSLILESASTNQTSMYLCASSLDPTYQYFGPGTRLLVL.

V and J are TRBV9 and TRBJ1-3; TRBD1 might be the D (5 bases). The CDR3 totals 14 residues. Deletions cut 0 bases from V and 3 bases from J, with 7 bases between. Germline V gene data show CDR1 as SGDLS and CDR2 as YYNGEE. CDR3: CASSVGDGGNTIYF. CDR3 nucleotides: TGTGCCAGCAGCGTAGGGGACGGTGGAAACACCATATATTTT.

J is TRBJ2-3 and V is TRBV7-9; D gene ambiguous. The CDR3 loop spans 15 amino acids. The V end lost 3 bases, the J end lost 3 bases, and 13 bases lay between the germline ends. Germline values: CDR1 SEHNR, CDR2 FQNEAQ (reference sequence). The CDR3 reads CASSFIRWKTDTQYF. The CDR3 nucleotides are TGTGCCAGCAGCTTCATAAGGTGGAAAACAGATACGCAGTATTTT.

This sequence joins TRBV27 and TRBJ2-1, with a tentative D call TRBD2 (7 bases). CDR1 MNHEY and CDR2 SMNVEV come from the germline V gene (reference sequence). The CDR3 is 16 amino acids. Trimming pared 2 bases from V and 3 bases from J, leaving 14 bases between. The CDR3 DNA sequence: TGTGCCAGCAGTTTAGGCGGGGGCTTACACTACAATGAGCAGTTCTTC. This codes for CASSLGGGLHYNEQFF.

V and J are TRBV27 and TRBJ2-2, with no clear D. Germline CDR1 reads MNHEY; CDR2 reads SMNVEV (reference sequence). V gave up 5 bases and J gave up 4 bases, with 23 bases separating them. The CDR3 runs 18 residues. In DNA form, the CDR3 reads TGTGCCAGCAGTCAAGGACCCATCGGAGAAAGCATCACCGGGGAGCTGTTTTTT. This codes for CASSQGPIGESITGELFF.

This clonotype was counted a few times. J is TRBJ1-1 and V is TRBV29-1; D perhaps matches TRBD1 (5 bases). The germline V and J ends were trimmed by 3 bases and 5 bases, with 7 bases remaining between them. This CDR3 region has 11 residues. CDR1 and CDR2 (germline): SQVTM, ANQGSEA. CDR3 sequence (DNA): TGCAGCGTTGAGTACAGGACTGAAGCTTTCTTT. This translates into CSVEYRTEAFF.

There are a few counts of this clonotype. The chain links TRBV6-6 to TRBJ1-4; a possible D gene is TRBD1 (6 bases). Germline CDR1 and CDR2: MNHNY and SVGAGI (reference sequence). V was shortened by 8 bases and J by 7 bases, with 17 bases between the two germline ends. The CDR3 runs 14 residues. The CDR3 region is CASDWAGAGEKLFF. The CDR3 region has the DNA TGTGCCAGCGATTGGGCAGGGGCTGGTGAAAAACTGTTTTTT.

This clonotype was recorded at least ten times. The chain is built from TRBV7-2 and TRBJ1-1; perhaps TRBD1 as D (6 bases). The CDR3 contains 16 residues. Germline assignment: CDR1 SGHTA and CDR2 FQGNSA. Trimming stripped 4 bases from V and 6 bases from J, with 21 bases between. The DNA for the CDR3 is TGTGCCAGCAGCTGGAGCCCTCAGGGGCCCAGGTCTGAAGCTTTCTTT. Translated: CASSWSPQGPRSEAFF. Filled out from reference TRBV7-2 and TRBJ1-1, the complete variable domain reads GAGVSQSPSNKVTEKGKDVELRCDPISGHTALYWYRQSLGQGLEFLIYFQGNSAPDKSGLPSDRFSAERTGGSVSTLTIQRTQQEDSAVYLCASSWSPQGPRSEAFFGQGTRLTVV.

This clonotype occurred a few times. The chain combines TRBV20-1 with TRBJ2-7; 9 nucleotides align to TRBD1. Trimming removed 6 bases from V and 2 bases from J; junction bases left unmatched: 8. The germline CDR1 and CDR2 sequences are DFQATT and SNEGSKA (reference sequence). The CDR3 runs to 14 residues. The CDR3: CSATDRGSTYEQYV. DNA of the CDR3: TGCAGTGCAACCGACAGGGGGTCTACCTACGAGCAGTACGTC.

The chain couples TRBV7-4 to TRBJ1-1; TRBD1 agrees at 7 bases. CDR3 size: 14 residues. Per the germline V gene, CDR1 is SGHVT and CDR2 is SQSDAQ. This CDR3 is CAMQVGGGGTEAFF. As DNA, the CDR3 is TGTGCTATGCAGGTAGGGGGCGGGGGAACTGAAGCTTTCTTT.

This chain joins TRBV4-3 and TRBJ2-3; 8 nucleotides agree with TRBD2. Germline CDR1 and CDR2: LGHNA and YSLEER. The CDR3 is made up of 17 amino acids. V lost 0 bases and J lost 4; bases outside the gene matches: 9. CDR3 coding DNA: TGCGCCAGCAGCCAAGATCCGGGGGGGGGAGAGTCAGATACGCAGTATTTT. Protein product: CASSQDPGGGESDTQYF.

V usage is TRBV18 and J usage is TRBJ1-1; 9 bases line up with TRBD1. The CDR3 sequence is 17 residues long. Per the germline V gene, CDR1 is KGHSH and CDR2 is LQKENI. V lost 2 bases and J lost 0; bases outside the gene matches: 7. CDR3 nucleotide sequence: TGTGCCAGCTCACCATCCGGGACAGGGTACATGAACACTGAAGCTTTCTTT. As protein: CASSPSGTGYMNTEAFF.

This clonotype has only a few counts. The chain has TRBV27 and TRBJ2-7; 8 bases fit TRBD1. Trimming at V came to 3 bases and at J to 6 bases, leaving 7 bases not matched to a gene. Germline V gives CDR1 MNHEY, CDR2 SMNVEV (reference sequence). The CDR3 covers 14 residues. This chain's CDR3 is CASSFGTGSGEQYV. The CDR3, as DNA: TGTGCCAGCAGTTTTGGGACAGGCAGTGGCGAGCAGTACGTC.

This clonotype has just a few counts. V is TRBV12-3 or TRBV12-4 and J is TRBJ1-5; no clear D gene. The CDR3 covers 16 residues. Trimming took off 2 bases at V and 0 bases at J, with 11 bases between the two ends. For the CDR3, the DNA is TGTGCCAGCAGTTTATACAACGACCCTAGCAATCAGCCCCAGCATTTT. This codes for CASSLYNDPSNQPQHF.